This TCR beta chain is drawn from a study of T cells in Graves' hyperthyroidism and ophthalmopathy. This CDR3 spans 16 amino acids. Per the germline V gene, CDR1 is SGHKS and CDR2 is YYEKEE (reference sequence). V was pared by 0 bases and J by 3 bases, with 4 bases of the junction left unmatched. TCR beta CDR3 sequences were amplified from RNA transcripts. When the TCR CDR3 underwent first-round RT-PCR, the HTBI primer set was used. Each CDR3 protein is one row after TCRdb ran MiXCR on the multiplex PCR reads. The sample carries a few hundred thousand distinct CDR3 sequences, 19% recorded once. Notes on the study in general: Most thyroid-expanded clonotypes above 0.001 were also found in blood.

A word on this clonotype: Its antigen is still unknown.

The hyperthyroidism patients had all been newly diagnosed, and their disease duration was under 2 months. Their ages ranged from 18 to 65 years. The V call is TRBV5-5, the J call TRBJ1-5; TRBD1 aligns across 9 bases. The sequence was collected from a young woman with Graves' hyperthyroidism. Sequencing was done on a sample of blood. CDR3 sequence reads: CASSLVDRGVNQPQHF. CDR3 DNA sequence: TGTGCCAGCAGCTTGGTGGACAGGGGAGTCAATCAGCCCCAGCATTTT.